This T cell receptor (beta chain) was sequenced for a study of vaccination effects on CD4 cells after COVID-19. Overall study context: Two-dose BNT162b2 or mRNA-1273 vaccination was given to participants.

A word on this clone: Its antigen is currently unknown.

Study-level findings and limits: Marked contraction was observed in infection-induced and vaccine-induced clones late after vaccination.

Antigen-specific CD4+ T cells were first expanded with viral peptide pools by the ViraFEST assay and only then sequenced. Between days 9 and 10 of culture, CD4+ T cells were separated out. Between March and December 2020, the person had a SARS-CoV-2 infection that PCR confirmed. The CDR3 runs 14 residues. The V end was cut by 1 base, the J end by 11 bases, with 15 bases between. Germline V gives CDR1 SGHTA, CDR2 FQGNSA. TCRdb keeps only in-frame clones here, not all; method: immunoSEQ multiplex PCR. The sample carries about 22,000 clones, 70% to 80% recorded once. The sequenced sample was CD4+ T cells from PBMCs cultured with a peptide pool, obtained before COVID-19 vaccination. This TCR was recovered from a human donor who had a prior SARS-CoV-2 infection. The chain uses TRBV7-2 and TRBJ2-1, with D unclear. The CDR3 region is CASSLGSPGRQQFF. The CDR3 DNA reads as TGTGCCAGCAGCTTAGGGTCGCCAGGACGTCAGCAGTTCTTC.